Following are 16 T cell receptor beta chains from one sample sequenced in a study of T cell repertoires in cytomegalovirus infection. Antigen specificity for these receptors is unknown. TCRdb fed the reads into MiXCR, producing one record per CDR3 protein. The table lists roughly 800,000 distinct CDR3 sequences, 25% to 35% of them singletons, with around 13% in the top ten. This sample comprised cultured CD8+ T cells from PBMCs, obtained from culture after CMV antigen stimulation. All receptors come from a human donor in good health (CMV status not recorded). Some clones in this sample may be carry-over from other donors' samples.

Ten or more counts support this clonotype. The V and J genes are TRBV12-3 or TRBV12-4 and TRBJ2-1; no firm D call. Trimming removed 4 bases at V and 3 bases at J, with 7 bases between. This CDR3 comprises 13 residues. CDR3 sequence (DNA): TGTGCCAGCAGTTCCATGGGCTACAATGAGCAGTTCTTC. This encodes CASSSMGYNEQFF.

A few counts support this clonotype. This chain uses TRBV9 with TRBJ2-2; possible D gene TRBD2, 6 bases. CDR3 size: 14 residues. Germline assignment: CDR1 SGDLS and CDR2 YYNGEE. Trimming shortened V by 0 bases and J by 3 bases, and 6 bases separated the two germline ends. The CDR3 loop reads CASSVGGDTGELFF. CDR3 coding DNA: TGTGCCAGCAGCGTAGGGGGGGACACCGGGGAGCTGTTTTTT. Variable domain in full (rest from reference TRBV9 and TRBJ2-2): DSGVTQTPKHLITATGQRVTLRCSPRSGDLSVYWYQQSLDQGLQFLIQYYNGEERAKGNILERFSAQQFPDLHSELNLSSLELGDSALYFCASSVGGDTGELFFGEGSRLTVL.

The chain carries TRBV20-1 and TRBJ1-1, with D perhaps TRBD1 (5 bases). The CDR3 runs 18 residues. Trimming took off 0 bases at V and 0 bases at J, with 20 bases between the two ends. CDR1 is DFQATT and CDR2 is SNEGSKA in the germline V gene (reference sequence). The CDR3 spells CSARDPGLTFGVNTEAFF. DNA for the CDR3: TGCAGTGCTAGAGATCCGGGACTCACGTTCGGGGTGAACACTGAAGCTTTCTTT.

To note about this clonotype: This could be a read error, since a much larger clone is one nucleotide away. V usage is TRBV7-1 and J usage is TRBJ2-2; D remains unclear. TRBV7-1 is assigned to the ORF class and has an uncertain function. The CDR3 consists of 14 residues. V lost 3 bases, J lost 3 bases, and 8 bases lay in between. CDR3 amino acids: CASSSPMDTGELFF. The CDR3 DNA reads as TGTGCCAGCAGCTCCCCTATGGACACCGGGGAGCTGTTTTTT.

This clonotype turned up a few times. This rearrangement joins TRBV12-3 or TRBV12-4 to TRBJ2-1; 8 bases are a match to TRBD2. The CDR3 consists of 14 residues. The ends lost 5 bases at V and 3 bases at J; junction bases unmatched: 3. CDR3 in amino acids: CASSTGTSYNEQFF. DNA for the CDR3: TGTGCCAGCAGTACCGGGACTAGCTACAATGAGCAGTTCTTC.

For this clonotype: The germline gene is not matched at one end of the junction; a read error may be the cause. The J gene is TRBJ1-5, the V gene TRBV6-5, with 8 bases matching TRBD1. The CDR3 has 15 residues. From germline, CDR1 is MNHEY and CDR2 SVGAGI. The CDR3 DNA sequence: TGTACCAGCAGACTGGGACAGGTGAGCAATCAGCCCCAGCATTTT. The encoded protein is CTSRLGQVSNQPQHF.

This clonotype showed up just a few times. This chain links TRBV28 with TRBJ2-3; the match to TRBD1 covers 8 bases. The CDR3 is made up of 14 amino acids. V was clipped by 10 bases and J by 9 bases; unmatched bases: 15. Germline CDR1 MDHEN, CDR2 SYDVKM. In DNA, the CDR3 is TGTGCCACCGACCAGACAGGGGCGTTTGGGACGCAGTATTTT. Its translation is CATDQTGAFGTQYF.

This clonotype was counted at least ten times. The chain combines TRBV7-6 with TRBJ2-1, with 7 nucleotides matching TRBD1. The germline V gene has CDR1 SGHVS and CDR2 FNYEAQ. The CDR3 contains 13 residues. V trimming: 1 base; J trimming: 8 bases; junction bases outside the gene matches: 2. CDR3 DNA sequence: TGTGCCAGCAGCTTAGAACAGGGGTATGAGCAGTTCTTC. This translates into CASSLEQGYEQFF.

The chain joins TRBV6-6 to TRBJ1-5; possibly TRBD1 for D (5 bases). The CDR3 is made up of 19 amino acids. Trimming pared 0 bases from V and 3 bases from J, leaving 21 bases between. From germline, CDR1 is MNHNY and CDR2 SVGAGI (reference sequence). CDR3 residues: CASSYSFAGGGENNQPQHF. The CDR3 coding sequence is TGTGCCAGCAGTTACTCGTTCGCCGGGGGAGGAGAAAACAATCAGCCCCAGCATTTT.

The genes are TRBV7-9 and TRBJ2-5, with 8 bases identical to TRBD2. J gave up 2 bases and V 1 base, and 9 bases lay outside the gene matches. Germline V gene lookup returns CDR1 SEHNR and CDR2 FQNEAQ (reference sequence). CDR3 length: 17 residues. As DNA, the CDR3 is TGTGCCAGCAGCTTAGAGGGGGGGGTAGCGGGACAAGAGACCCAGTACTTC. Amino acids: CASSLEGGVAGQETQYF.

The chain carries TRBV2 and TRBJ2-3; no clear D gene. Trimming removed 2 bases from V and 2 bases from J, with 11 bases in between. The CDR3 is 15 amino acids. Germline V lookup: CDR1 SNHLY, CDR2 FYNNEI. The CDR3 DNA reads TGTGCCAGCAGTGAACATCGCAGTGCCACAGATACGCAGTATTTT. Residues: CASSEHRSATDTQYF.

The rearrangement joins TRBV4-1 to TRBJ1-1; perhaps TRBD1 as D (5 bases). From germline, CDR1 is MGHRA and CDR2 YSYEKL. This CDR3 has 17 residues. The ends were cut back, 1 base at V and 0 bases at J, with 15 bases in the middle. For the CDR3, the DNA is TGCGCCAGCAGCCAAGGCCAGGGAGTAGTAATGAACACTGAAGCTTTCTTT. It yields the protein CASSQGQGVVMNTEAFF.

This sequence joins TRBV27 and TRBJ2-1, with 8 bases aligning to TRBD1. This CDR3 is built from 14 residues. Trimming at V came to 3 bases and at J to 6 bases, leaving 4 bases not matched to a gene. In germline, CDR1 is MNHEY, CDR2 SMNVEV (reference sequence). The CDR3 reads CASSFHDRGNEQFF. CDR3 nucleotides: TGTGCCAGCAGTTTCCACGACAGGGGCAATGAGCAGTTCTTC.

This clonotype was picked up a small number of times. The CDR3 DNA reads TGTGCCAGCAGTTACTCCGCGTCACCCCTCCACTTT. Its translation: CASSYSASPLHF. J is TRBJ1-6 and V is TRBV6-2 or TRBV6-3, with D hard to call. This CDR3 spans 12 amino acids. V lost 0 bases to trimming and J lost 10 bases, with 4 bases between them. Germline-derived CDR1 and CDR2 are MNHEY and SVGEGT.

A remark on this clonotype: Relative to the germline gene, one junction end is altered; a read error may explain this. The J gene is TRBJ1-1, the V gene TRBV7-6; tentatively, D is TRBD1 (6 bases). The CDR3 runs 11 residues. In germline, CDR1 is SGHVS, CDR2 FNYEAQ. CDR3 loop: CVSSRGTEAFF. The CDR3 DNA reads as TGTGTCAGCAGCCGGGGGACAGAAGCTTTCTTT.

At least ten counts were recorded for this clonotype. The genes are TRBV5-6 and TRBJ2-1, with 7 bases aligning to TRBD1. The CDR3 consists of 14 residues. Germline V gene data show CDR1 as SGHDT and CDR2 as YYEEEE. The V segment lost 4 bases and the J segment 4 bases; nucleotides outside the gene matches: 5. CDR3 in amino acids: CASSPGTAYNEQFF. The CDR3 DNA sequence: TGTGCCAGCAGCCCCGGGACAGCTTACAATGAGCAGTTCTTC.